A few counts support the clone carrying this T cell receptor (beta chain). Its antigen is still unknown. The sample originates from a study of neurological immune-mediated disorders. Sample time point: longitudinal time-point 3. As healthy controls, volunteers from a blood bank in Maryland, USA, were used. As for the cDNA, it was generated by 5'RACE with 10-nucleotide random UMIs. TCRdb re-called the 5' RACE reads with MiXCR, one entry per CDR3 protein. The sample includes 45,000 to 65,000 distinct CDR3 sequences, 6.5% to 8.5% of them seen just once. Germline loops: CDR1 MNHNY, CDR2 SVGAGI (reference sequence). The CDR3 loop spans 15 amino acids. Trimming at V came to 0 bases and at J to 6 bases, leaving 3 bases not matched to a gene. Study conclusions and caveats: Private repertoires in all groups were suggested by the finding that expanded clones across subjects shared no CDR3 amino acid sequences.

V is TRBV6-6 and J is TRBJ2-7; 12 nucleotides align to TRBD2. The TCR originated in a woman aged 40 to 50 in good health. The source material was PBMCs. The CDR3 region has the DNA TGTGCCAGCAGTTACTCGCCTAGCGGGGGGGGCGAGCAGTACTTC. Its translation is CASSYSPSGGGEQYF.